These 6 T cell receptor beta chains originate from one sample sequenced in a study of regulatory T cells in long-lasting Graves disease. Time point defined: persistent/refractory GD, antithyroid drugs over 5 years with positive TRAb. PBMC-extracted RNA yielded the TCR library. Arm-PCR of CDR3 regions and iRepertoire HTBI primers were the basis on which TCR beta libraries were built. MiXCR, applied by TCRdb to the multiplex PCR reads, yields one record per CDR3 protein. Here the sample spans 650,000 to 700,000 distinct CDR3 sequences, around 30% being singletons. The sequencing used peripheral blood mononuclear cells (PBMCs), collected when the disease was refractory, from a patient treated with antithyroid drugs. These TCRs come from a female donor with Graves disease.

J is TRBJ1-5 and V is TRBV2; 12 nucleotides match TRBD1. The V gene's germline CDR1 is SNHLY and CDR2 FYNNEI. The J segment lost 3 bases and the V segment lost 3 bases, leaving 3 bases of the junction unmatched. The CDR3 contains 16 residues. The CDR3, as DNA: TGTGCCAGCAGTGATGGGACAGGGGGCCCCAATCAGCCCCAGCATTTT. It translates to CASSDGTGGPNQPQHF.

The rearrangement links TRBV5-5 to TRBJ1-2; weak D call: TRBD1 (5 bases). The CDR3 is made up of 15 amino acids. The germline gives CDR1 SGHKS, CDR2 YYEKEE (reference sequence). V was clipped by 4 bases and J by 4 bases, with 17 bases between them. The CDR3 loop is CASSAGTSSSYGYTF. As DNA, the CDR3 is TGTGCCAGCAGCGCGGGGACCAGCTCTTCCTATGGCTACACCTTC. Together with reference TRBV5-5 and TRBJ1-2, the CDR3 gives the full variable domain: DAGVTQSPTHLIKTRGQQVTLRCSPISGHKSVSWYQQVLGQGPQFIFQYYEKEERGRGNFPDRFSARQFPNYSSELNVNALLLGDSALYLCASSAGTSSSYGYTFGSGTRLTVV.

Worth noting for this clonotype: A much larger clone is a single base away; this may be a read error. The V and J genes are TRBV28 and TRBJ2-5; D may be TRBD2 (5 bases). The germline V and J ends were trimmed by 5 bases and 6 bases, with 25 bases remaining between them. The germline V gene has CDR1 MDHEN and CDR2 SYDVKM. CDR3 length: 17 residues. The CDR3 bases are TGTGCCAGCAGTGTAATCCGTCGGTCGGGCAGCGGAAAGACCCAGTACTTC. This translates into CASSVIRRSGSGKTQYF.

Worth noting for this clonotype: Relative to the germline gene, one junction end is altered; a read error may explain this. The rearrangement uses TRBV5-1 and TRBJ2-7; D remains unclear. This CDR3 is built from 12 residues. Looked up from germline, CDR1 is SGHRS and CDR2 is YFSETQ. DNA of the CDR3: TGCGTCAGCAGCTACAATACCTACGAGCAGTACTTC. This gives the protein CVSSYNTYEQYF.

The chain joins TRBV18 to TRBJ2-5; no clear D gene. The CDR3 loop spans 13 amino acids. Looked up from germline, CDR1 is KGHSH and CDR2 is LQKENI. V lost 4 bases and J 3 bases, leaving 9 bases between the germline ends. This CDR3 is CASSLPWEETQYF. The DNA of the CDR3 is TGTGCCAGCTCACTTCCGTGGGAAGAGACCCAGTACTTC.

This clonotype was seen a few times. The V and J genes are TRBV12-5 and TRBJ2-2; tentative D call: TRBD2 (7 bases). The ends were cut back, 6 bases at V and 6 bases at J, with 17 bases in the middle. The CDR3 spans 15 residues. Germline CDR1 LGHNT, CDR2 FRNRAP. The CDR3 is CASGPLGGGPGELFF. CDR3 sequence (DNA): TGTGCTAGTGGCCCCCTCGGCGGGGGCCCCGGGGAGCTGTTTTTT.